These T cell receptor beta chains were read from a single sample in a study of shared clonotypes between healthy human individuals. Assay used: immunoSEQ multiplex PCR; TCRdb lists only in-frame clones, some missing. This sample has some 1,100,000 clones, with approximately 80% found just once. The sample comprised memory CD4+ T cells from PBMCs. All receptors derive from a man aged 18 to 29 in good health. Some clones in this sample may be carry-over from other donors' samples. CDR3s include the opening cysteine and the closing phenylalanine or tryptophan. The D gene is left open where the match is weak. Size is stated for part of the rows, as once, few or many counts, or as a class when the clone is expanded.

D gene: -; J gene: TRBJ1-1; V gene: TRBV6-5; CDR3 length: 13; clone size: -; CDR3 DNA: TGTGCCAGCAGTTTCCAGGTGAACACTGAAGCTTTCTTT; CDR3 protein: CASSFQVNTEAFF
D gene: TRBD2; J gene: TRBJ2-7; V gene: TRBV9; CDR3 length: 15; clone size: -; CDR3 DNA: TGTGCCAGCAGCGTAGCGGCTAGCGGCGCCTACGAGCAGTACTTC; CDR3 protein: CASSVAASGAYEQYF
D gene: TRBD2; J gene: TRBJ2-7; V gene: TRBV7-7; CDR3 length: 16; clone size: -; CDR3 DNA: TGTGCCAGCAGCCCGGGACTAGCGGGAGGAGGGTACGAGCAGTACTTC; CDR3 protein: CASSPGLAGGGYEQYF
D gene: TRBD1; J gene: TRBJ2-7; V gene: TRBV7-2; CDR3 length: 16; clone size: -; CDR3 DNA: TGTGCCAGCAGCTGGCGGGGGGACAGGGGGAACTACGAGCAGTACTTC; CDR3 protein: CASSWRGDRGNYEQYF
D gene: -; J gene: TRBJ2-3; V gene: TRBV2; CDR3 length: 14; clone size: -; CDR3 DNA: TGTGCCAGCTCCCGGCGGGCCACCACAGATACGCAGTATTTT; CDR3 protein: CASSRRATTDTQYF
D gene: TRBD1; J gene: TRBJ2-7; V gene: TRBV28; CDR3 length: 13; clone size: few; CDR3 DNA: TGTGCCAGCAGTCCCCCGACAGGGCTCGAGCAGTACTTC; CDR3 protein: CASSPPTGLEQYF
D gene: -; J gene: TRBJ2-2; V gene: TRBV29-1; CDR3 length: 13; clone size: -; CDR3 DNA: TGCAGCGTGGGAATATTGAACACCGGGGAGCTGTTTTTT; CDR3 protein: CSVGILNTGELFF
D gene: -; J gene: TRBJ1-1; V gene: TRBV4-1; CDR3 length: 16; clone size: -; CDR3 DNA: TGCGCCAGCAGCCAAGTGGTTACAAGCTTTAACACTGAAGCTTTCTTT; CDR3 protein: CASSQVVTSFNTEAFF
D gene: TRBD2; J gene: TRBJ2-3; V gene: TRBV11-2; CDR3 length: 15; clone size: -; CDR3 DNA: TGTGCCAGCAACTTCCTGGGACTAGCGAGTCGGACGCAGTATTTT; CDR3 protein: CASNFLGLASRTQYF
D gene: TRBD2; J gene: TRBJ2-3; V gene: TRBV28; CDR3 length: 17; clone size: -; CDR3 DNA: TGTGCCAGCAGTTTAGGCCAGACTAGCCGTAGCACAGATACGCAGTATTTT; CDR3 protein: CASSLGQTSRSTDTQYF
D gene: -; J gene: TRBJ2-3; V gene: TRBV7-2; CDR3 length: 16; clone size: -; CDR3 DNA: TGTGCCAGCAGCCCCCAAGGGACGGGCCCCACAGATACGCAGTATTTT; CDR3 protein: CASSPQGTGPTDTQYF